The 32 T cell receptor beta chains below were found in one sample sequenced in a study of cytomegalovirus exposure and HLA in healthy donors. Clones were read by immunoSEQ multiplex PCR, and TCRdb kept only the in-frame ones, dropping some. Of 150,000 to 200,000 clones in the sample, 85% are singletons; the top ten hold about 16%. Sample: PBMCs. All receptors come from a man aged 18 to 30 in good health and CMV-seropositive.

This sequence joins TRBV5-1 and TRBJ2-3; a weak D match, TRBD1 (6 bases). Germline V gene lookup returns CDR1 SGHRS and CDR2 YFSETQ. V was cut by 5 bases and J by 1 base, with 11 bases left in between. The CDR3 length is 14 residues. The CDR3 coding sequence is TGCGCCAGCAGACAGGGTTTGGGCACAGATACGCAGTATTTT. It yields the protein CASRQGLGTDTQYF.

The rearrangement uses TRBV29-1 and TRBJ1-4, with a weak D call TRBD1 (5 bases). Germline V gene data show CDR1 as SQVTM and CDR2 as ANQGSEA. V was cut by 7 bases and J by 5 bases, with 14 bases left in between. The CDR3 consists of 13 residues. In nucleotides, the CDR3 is TGCAGCGGGGTGGACAACCCGAATGAAAAACTGTTTTTT. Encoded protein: CSGVDNPNEKLFF. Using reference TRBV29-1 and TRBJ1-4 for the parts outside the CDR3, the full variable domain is SAVISQKPSRDICQRGTSLTIQCQVDSQVTMMFWYRQQPGQSLTLIATANQGSEATYESGFVIDKFPISRPNLTFSTLTVSNMSPEDSSIYLCSGVDNPNEKLFFGSGTQLSVL.

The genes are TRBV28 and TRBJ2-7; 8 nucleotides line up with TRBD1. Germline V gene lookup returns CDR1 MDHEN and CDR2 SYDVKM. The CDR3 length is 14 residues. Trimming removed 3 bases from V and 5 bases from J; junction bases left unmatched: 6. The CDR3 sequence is CASSFSRGPNEQYF. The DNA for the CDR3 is TGTGCCAGCAGTTTCTCCAGGGGGCCCAACGAGCAGTACTTC.

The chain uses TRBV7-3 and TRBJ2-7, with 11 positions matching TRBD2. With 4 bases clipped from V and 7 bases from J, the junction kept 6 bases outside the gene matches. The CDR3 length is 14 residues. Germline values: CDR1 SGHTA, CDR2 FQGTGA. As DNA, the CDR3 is TGTGCCAGCAGCTGGGGGACTAGCGGTGCGGAGCAGTACTTC. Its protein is CASSWGTSGAEQYF.

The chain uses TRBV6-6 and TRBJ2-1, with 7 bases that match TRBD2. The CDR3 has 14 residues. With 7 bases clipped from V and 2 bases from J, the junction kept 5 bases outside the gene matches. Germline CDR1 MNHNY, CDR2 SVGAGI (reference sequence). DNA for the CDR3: TGTGCCAGCATGCGGGGGACTACCTACAATGAGCAGTTCTTC. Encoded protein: CASMRGTTYNEQFF.

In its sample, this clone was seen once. DNA of the CDR3: TGTGCCAGCAGTTTCCAGACTTCCACCGGGGAGCTGTTTTTT. As protein: CASSFQTSTGELFF. The rearrangement joins TRBV27 to TRBJ2-2; D gene uncertain. The CDR3 runs to 14 residues. The V end lost 3 bases, the J end lost 4 bases, and 9 bases lay between the germline ends. Germline assignment: CDR1 MNHEY and CDR2 SMNVEV (reference sequence).

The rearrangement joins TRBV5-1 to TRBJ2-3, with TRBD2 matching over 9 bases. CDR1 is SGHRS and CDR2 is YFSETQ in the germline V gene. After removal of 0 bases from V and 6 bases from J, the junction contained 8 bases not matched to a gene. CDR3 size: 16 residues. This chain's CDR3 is CASSLEPSGVGDTQYF. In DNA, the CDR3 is TGCGCCAGCAGCTTGGAGCCTAGCGGGGTCGGGGATACGCAGTATTTT.

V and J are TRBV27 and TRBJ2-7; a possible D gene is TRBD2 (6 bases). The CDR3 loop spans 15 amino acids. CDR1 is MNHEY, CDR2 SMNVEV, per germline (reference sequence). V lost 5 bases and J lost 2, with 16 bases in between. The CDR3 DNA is TGTGCCAGCAGTCGCGGAGGGTGGGGAGCCTACGAGCAGTACTTC. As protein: CASSRGGWGAYEQYF.

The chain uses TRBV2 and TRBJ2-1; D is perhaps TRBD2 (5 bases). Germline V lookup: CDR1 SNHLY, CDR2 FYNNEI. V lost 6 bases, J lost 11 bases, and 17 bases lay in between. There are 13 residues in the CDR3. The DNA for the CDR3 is TGTGCCAGCAGCCCTAATCCCGGGGAGAAGCAGTTCTTC. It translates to CASSPNPGEKQFF. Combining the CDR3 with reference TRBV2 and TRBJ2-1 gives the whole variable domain EPEVTQTPSHQVTQMGQEVILRCVPISNHLYFYWYRQILGQKVEFLVSFYNNEISEKSEIFDDQFSVERPDGSNFTLKIRSTKLEDSAMYFCASSPNPGEKQFFGPGTRLTVL.

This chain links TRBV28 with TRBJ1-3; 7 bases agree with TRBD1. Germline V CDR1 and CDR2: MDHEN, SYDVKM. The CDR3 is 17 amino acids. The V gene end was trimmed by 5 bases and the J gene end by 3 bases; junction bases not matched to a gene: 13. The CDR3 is CASSLSGTVSGGNTIYF. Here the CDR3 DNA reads TGTGCCAGCAGTCTCTCCGGGACAGTCTCGGGTGGAAACACCATATATTTT.

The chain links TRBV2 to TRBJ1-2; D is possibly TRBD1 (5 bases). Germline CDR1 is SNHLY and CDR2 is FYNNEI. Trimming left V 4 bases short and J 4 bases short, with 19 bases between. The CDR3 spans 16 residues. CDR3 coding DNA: TGTGCCAGCAGTGGGGGGGGTGGGGCTTTTGGCTATGGCTACACCTTC. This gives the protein CASSGGGGAFGYGYTF.

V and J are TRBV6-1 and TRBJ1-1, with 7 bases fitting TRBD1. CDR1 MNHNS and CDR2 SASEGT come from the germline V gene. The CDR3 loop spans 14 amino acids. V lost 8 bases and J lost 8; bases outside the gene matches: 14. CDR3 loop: CASEVGQEGVEAFF. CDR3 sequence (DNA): TGTGCCAGCGAAGTTGGACAGGAGGGCGTCGAAGCTTTCTTT.

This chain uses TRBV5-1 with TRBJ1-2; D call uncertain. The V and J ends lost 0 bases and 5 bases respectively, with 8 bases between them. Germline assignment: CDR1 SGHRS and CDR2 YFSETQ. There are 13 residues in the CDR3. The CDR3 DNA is TGCGCCAGCAGCTTGGTGGTCGGTTATGGCTACACCTTC. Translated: CASSLVVGYGYTF.

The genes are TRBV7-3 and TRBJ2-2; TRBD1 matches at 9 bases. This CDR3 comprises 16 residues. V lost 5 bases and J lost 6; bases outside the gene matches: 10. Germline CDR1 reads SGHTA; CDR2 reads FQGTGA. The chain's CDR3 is CASSPVQGASAGELFF. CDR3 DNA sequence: TGTGCCAGCAGCCCCGTACAGGGGGCAAGTGCCGGGGAGCTGTTTTTT.

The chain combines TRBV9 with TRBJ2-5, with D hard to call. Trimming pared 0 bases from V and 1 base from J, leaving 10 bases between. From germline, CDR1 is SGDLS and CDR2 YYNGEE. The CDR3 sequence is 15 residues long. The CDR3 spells CASSVAERPQETQYF. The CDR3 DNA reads TGTGCCAGCAGCGTAGCGGAGCGACCCCAAGAGACCCAGTACTTC.

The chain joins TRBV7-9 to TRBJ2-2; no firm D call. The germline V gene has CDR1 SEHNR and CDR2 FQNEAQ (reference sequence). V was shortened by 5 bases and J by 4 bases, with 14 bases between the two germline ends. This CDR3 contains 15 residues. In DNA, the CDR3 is TGTGCCAGCAGCGTTACCCTTACTACCACCGGGGAGCTGTTTTTT. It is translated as CASSVTLTTTGELFF.

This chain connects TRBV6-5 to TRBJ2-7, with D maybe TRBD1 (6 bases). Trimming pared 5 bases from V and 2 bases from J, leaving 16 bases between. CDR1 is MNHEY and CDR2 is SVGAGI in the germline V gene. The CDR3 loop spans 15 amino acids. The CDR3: CASSPTGQSTYEQYF. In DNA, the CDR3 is TGTGCCAGCAGTCCGACCGGACAGAGTACCTACGAGCAGTACTTC.

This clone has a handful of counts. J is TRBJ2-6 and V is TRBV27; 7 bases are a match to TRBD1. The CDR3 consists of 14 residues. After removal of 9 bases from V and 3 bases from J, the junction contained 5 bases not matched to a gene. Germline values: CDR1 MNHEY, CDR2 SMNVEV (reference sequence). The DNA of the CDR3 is TGTGCCAGTGGCGACAGGGTTGGGGCCAACGTCCTGACTTTC. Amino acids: CASGDRVGANVLTF.

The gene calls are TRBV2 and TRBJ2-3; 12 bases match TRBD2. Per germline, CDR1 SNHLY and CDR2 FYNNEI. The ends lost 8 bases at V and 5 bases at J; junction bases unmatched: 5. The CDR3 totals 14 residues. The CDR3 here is CASDLAGGRDTQYF. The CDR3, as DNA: TGTGCCAGCGATCTAGCGGGGGGGCGAGATACGCAGTATTTT.

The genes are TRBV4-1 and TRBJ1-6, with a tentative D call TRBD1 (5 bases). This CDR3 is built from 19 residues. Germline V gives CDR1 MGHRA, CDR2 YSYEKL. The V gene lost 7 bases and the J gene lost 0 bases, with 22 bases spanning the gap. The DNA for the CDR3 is TGCGCCAGCACATCGGGGGACTACACCCTGAGCTCCTATAATTCACCCCTCCACTTT. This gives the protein CASTSGDYTLSSYNSPLHF.

The CDR3 bases are TGTGCCAGCAGCTTCTTGCGGGGACTGCTCGACGAGCAGTACTTC. This encodes CASSFLRGLLDEQYF. The genes are TRBV5-6 and TRBJ2-7; maybe TRBD2 (6 bases). Germline V lookup: CDR1 SGHDT, CDR2 YYEEEE. This CDR3 is built from 15 residues. The V gene lost 2 bases and the J gene lost 5 bases, with 17 bases spanning the gap.

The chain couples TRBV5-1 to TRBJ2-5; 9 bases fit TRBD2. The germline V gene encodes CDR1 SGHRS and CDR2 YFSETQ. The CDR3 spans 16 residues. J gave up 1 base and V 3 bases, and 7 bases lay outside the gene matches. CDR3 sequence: CASSWGSGRSQETQYF. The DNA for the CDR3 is TGCGCCAGCAGCTGGGGTAGCGGGAGATCCCAAGAGACCCAGTACTTC.

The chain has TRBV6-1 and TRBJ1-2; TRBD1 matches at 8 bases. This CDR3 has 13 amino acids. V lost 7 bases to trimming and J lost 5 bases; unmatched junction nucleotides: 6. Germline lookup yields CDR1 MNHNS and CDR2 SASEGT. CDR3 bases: TGTGCCAGCAAGGACAGGGCATGGTATGGCTACACCTTC. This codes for CASKDRAWYGYTF.

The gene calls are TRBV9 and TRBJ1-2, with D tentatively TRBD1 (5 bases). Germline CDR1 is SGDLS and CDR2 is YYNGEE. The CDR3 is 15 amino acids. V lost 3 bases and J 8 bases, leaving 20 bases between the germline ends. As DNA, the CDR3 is TGTGCCAGCAGCGATTACCGGGCCGGGTCAGGGGGCTACACCTTC. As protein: CASSDYRAGSGGYTF.

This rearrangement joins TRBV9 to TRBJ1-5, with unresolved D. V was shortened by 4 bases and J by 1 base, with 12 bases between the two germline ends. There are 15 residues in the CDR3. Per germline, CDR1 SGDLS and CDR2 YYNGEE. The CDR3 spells CASSLEATSNQPQHF. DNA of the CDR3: TGTGCCAGCAGCCTAGAGGCGACAAGCAATCAGCCCCAGCATTTT.

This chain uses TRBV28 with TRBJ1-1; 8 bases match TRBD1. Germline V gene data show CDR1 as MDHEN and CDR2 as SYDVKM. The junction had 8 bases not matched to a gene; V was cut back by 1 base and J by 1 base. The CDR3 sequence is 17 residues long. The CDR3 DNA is TGTGCCAGCAGTTTATTCCCCCGGACAGGGTGGAACACTGAAGCTTTCTTT. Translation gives CASSLFPRTGWNTEAFF.

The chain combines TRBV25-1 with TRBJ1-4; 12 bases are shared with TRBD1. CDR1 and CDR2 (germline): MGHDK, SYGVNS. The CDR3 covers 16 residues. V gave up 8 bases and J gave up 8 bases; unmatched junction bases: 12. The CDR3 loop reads CASARGTGGWGEKLFF. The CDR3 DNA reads TGTGCCAGCGCGCGCGGGACAGGGGGCTGGGGGGAAAAACTGTTTTTT.

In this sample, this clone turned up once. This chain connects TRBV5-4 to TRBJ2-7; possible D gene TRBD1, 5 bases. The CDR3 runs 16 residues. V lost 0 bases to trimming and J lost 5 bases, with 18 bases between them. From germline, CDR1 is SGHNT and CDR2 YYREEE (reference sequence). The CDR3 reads CASSLDQGALVDEQYF. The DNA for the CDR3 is TGTGCCAGCAGCTTGGATCAGGGCGCGCTGGTTGACGAGCAGTACTTC.

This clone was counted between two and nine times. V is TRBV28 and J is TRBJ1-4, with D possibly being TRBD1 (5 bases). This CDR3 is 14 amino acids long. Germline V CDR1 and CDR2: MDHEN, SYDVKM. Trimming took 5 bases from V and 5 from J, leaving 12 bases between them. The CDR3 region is CASSLGGGNEKLFF. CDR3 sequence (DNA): TGTGCCAGCAGTCTTGGGGGGGGGAATGAAAAACTGTTTTTT.

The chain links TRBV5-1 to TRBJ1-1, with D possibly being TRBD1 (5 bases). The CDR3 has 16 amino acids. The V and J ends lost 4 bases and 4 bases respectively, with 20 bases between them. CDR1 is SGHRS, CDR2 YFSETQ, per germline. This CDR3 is CASSPMSGGESTEAFF. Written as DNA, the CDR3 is TGCGCCAGCAGCCCCATGAGCGGGGGGGAGAGCACTGAAGCTTTCTTT.

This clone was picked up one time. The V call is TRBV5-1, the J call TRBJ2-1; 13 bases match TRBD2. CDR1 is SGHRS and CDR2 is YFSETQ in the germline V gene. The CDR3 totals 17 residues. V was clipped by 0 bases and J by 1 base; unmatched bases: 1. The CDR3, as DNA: TGCGCCAGCAGCTTGGGACTAGCGGGAGGATCCTACAATGAGCAGTTCTTC. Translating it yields CASSLGLAGGSYNEQFF.

The CDR3 region is CASSSDSLYNEQFF. CDR3 nucleotide sequence: TGTGCCAGCAGCTCGGACTCTCTGTACAATGAGCAGTTCTTC. This chain uses TRBV9 with TRBJ2-1, with D possibly being TRBD2 (5 bases). Germline lookup yields CDR1 SGDLS and CDR2 YYNGEE. The V end was cut by 4 bases, the J end by 4 bases, with 12 bases between. The CDR3 extends over 14 amino acids.